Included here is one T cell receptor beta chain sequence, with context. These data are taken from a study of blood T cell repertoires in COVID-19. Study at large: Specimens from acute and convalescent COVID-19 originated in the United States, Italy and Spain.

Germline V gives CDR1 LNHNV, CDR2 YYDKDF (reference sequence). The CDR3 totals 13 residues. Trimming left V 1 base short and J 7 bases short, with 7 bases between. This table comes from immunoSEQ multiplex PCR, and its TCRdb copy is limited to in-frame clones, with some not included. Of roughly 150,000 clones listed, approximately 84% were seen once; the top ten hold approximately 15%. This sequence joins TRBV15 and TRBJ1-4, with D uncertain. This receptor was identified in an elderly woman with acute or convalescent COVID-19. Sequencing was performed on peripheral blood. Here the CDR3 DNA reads TGTGCCACCAGCAGAGTGCCCAGTGAAAAACTGTTTTTT. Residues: CATSRVPSEKLFF.